One T cell receptor (beta chain) is described in this entry. The data derive from a study of blood T cell repertoires in COVID-19. Study overall: Sample material is recorded as cDNA or gDNA derived from T cells, B-cell-depleted T cells, or PBMCs.

CDR1 is LNHDA and CDR2 is SQIVND in the germline V gene (reference sequence). CDR3 size: 14 residues. V was trimmed by 8 bases and J by 8 bases, leaving 21 bases between them. Authors' analysis steps: Reference gene primer amplification in the assay estimated nucleated cell counts. The assay was immunoSEQ multiplex PCR, and TCRdb's table has in-frame clones only and misses some. The V and J calls and the clone size are those of that table, but D and trimming were determined from the DNA. The table has 75,000 to 100,000 clones, approximately 86% seen once. The receptor comes from an older man with acute or convalescent COVID-19. Source material: peripheral blood. The chain carries TRBV19 and TRBJ1-2; D might be TRBD1 (5 bases). The CDR3 DNA sequence: TGTGCCAGTGGGGATGCCGGCCGGAGGGGAGGCTACACCTTC. It specifies CASGDAGRRGGYTF. Full variable domain (missing parts from reference TRBV19 and TRBJ1-2): DGGITQSPKYLFRKEGQNVTLSCEQNLNHDAMYWYRQDPGQGLRLIYYSQIVNDFQKGDIAEGYSVSREKKESFPLTVTSAQKNPTAFYLCASGDAGRRGGYTFGSGTRLTVV.